Following are 20 T cell receptor beta chains from one sample sequenced in a study of T cell changes during pregnancy in multiple sclerosis. TCRdb's copy holds only in-frame clones and misses some; the assay was immunoSEQ multiplex PCR. The data hold just under 50,000 clones, with roughly nine tenths observed a single time. The starting material was CD8+ T cells from peripheral blood mononuclear cells, obtained after pregnancy. All receptors derive from a female donor with multiple sclerosis, enrolled in a pregnancy study.

This clone was observed a single time. The chain recombines TRBV5-4 with TRBJ2-5; 14 bases align to TRBD2. Germline-derived CDR1 and CDR2 are SGHNT and YYREEE (reference sequence). Trimming removed 4 bases from V and 2 bases from J; junction bases left unmatched: 4. The CDR3 has 16 amino acids. The CDR3 spells CASSPGLAGAQETQYF. In nucleotides, the CDR3 is TGTGCCAGCAGCCCGGGACTAGCGGGGGCACAAGAGACCCAGTACTTC.

The CDR3 sequence is CASSQVTNWQFF. The CDR3 DNA sequence: TGTGCCAGCAGCCAAGTTACTAACTGGCAGTTCTTC. The chain recombines TRBV14 with TRBJ2-1; no firm D call. CDR1 is SGHDN and CDR2 is FVKESK in the germline V gene. The CDR3 contains 12 residues. V was trimmed by 1 base and J by 12 bases, leaving 10 bases between them. Based on the CDR3 plus reference TRBV14 and TRBJ2-1, the full variable domain is EAGVTQFPSHSVIEKGQTVTLRCDPISGHDNLYWYRRVMGKEIKFLLHFVKESKQDESGMPNNRFLAERTGGTYSTLKVQPAELEDSGVYFCASSQVTNWQFFGPGTRLTVL.

This clone showed up just once. The V call is TRBV9, the J call TRBJ2-5; 7 bases fit TRBD2. The CDR3 covers 13 residues. The J segment lost 3 bases and the V segment lost 3 bases, leaving 2 bases of the junction unmatched. Germline CDR1 SGDLS, CDR2 YYNGEE. CDR3 region: CASSAGGEETQYF. The CDR3 region has the DNA TGTGCCAGCAGCGCTGGGGGGGAAGAGACCCAGTACTTC. Full variable domain (remainder filled in from reference TRBV9 and TRBJ2-5): DSGVTQTPKHLITATGQRVTLRCSPRSGDLSVYWYQQSLDQGLQFLIQYYNGEERAKGNILERFSAQQFPDLHSELNLSSLELGDSALYFCASSAGGEETQYFGPGTRLLVL.

This clone has just one count. The chain recombines TRBV18 with TRBJ2-7, with D perhaps TRBD1 (6 bases). V was pared by 3 bases and J by 2 bases, with 17 bases between. In germline, CDR1 is KGHSH, CDR2 LQKENI. This CDR3 has 16 residues. CDR3 sequence: CASSPPPGDKPYEQYF. For the CDR3, the DNA is TGTGCCAGCTCACCCCCCCCAGGGGATAAGCCCTACGAGCAGTACTTC. The entire variable domain, with the rest obtained from reference TRBV18 and TRBJ2-7, is as follows: NAGVMQNPRHLVRRRGQEARLRCSPMKGHSHVYWYRQLPEEGLKFMVYLQKENIIDESGMPKERFSAEFPKEGPSILRIQQVVRGDSAAYFCASSPPPGDKPYEQYFGPGTRLTVT.

This clone was recorded once. The chain links TRBV27 to TRBJ2-3, with TRBD1 identical over 8 bases. This CDR3 is built from 17 residues. Germline assignment: CDR1 MNHEY and CDR2 SMNVEV (reference sequence). J was trimmed by 0 bases and V by 2 bases; bases with no gene match: 7. The DNA for the CDR3 is TGTGCCAGCAGTTTAACAGGGGGGATCCCCAGCACAGATACGCAGTATTTT. It translates to CASSLTGGIPSTDTQYF.

The rearrangement joins TRBV7-4 to TRBJ1-5; tentative D call: TRBD1 (6 bases). The CDR3 covers 15 residues. Germline CDR1 and CDR2: SGHVT and SQSDAQ. V was cut by 1 base and J by 5 bases, with 12 bases left in between. In DNA, the CDR3 is TGTGCCAGCAGCTTAGAGTGGACAGCTTATCAGCCCCAGCATTTT. Residues: CASSLEWTAYQPQHF. Variable domain in full (rest from reference TRBV7-4 and TRBJ1-5): GAGVSQSPRYKVAKRGRDVALRCDSISGHVTLYWYRQTLGQGSEVLTYSQSDAQRDKSGRPSGRFSAERPERSVSTLKIQRTEQGDSAVYLCASSLEWTAYQPQHFGDGTRLSIL.

J is TRBJ2-7 and V is TRBV14, with D possibly matching TRBD2 (5 bases). CDR3 length: 14 residues. The V end lost 1 base, the J end lost 6 bases, and 13 bases lay between the germline ends. In germline, CDR1 is SGHDN, CDR2 FVKESK. CDR3 loop: CASSQVHGEGEQYF. The DNA of the CDR3 is TGTGCCAGCAGCCAAGTCCACGGAGAGGGCGAGCAGTACTTC.

This chain connects TRBV5-1 to TRBJ1-5; D is uncertain. V lost 0 bases and J 2 bases, leaving 6 bases between the germline ends. The CDR3 runs to 14 residues. The germline gives CDR1 SGHRS, CDR2 YFSETQ. CDR3 sequence (DNA): TGCGCCAGCAGCTTGGACGGGGGCAATCAGCCCCAGCATTTT. This encodes CASSLDGGNQPQHF.

The chain couples TRBV13 to TRBJ2-7, with D perhaps TRBD2 (6 bases). V lost 5 bases and J 3 bases, leaving 14 bases between the germline ends. Germline V CDR1 and CDR2: PRHDT, FYEKMQ (reference sequence). The CDR3 spans 14 residues. Written as DNA, the CDR3 is TGTGCCAGCAGCACGCGGGACTCCCTCTACGAGCAGTACTTC. It yields the protein CASSTRDSLYEQYF. Complete variable domain (other parts from reference TRBV13 and TRBJ2-7): AAGVIQSPRHLIKEKRETATLKCYPIPRHDTVYWYQQGPGQDPQFLISFYEKMQSDKGSIPDRFSAQQFSDYHSELNMSSLELGDSALYFCASSTRDSLYEQYFGPGTRLTVT.

The rearrangement uses TRBV6-1 and TRBJ1-3; TRBD1 matches at 7 bases. Germline CDR1 MNHNS, CDR2 SASEGT. V was pared by 0 bases and J by 3 bases, with 14 bases of the junction left unmatched. The CDR3 consists of 19 residues. CDR3 sequence reads: CASSEAGGSFLLGGNTIYF. The CDR3 DNA follows: TGTGCCAGCAGTGAAGCAGGGGGCTCTTTTCTTTTAGGTGGAAACACCATATATTTT.

The chain couples TRBV10-3 to TRBJ1-1; the D is unclear. The CDR3 has 12 residues. Germline values: CDR1 ENHRY, CDR2 SYGVKD. V lost 0 bases to trimming and J lost 6 bases, with 5 bases between them. The CDR3 protein is CAISESSAEAFF. Here the CDR3 DNA reads TGTGCCATCAGTGAGTCATCAGCTGAAGCTTTCTTT.

V and J are TRBV9 and TRBJ2-1, with 8 bases identical to TRBD2. The V segment lost 0 bases and the J segment 5 bases; nucleotides outside the gene matches: 4. This CDR3 region has 15 residues. CDR1 SGDLS and CDR2 YYNGEE come from the germline V gene. CDR3 protein: CASSVGAGGDNEQFF. In DNA, the CDR3 is TGTGCCAGCAGCGTAGGGGCGGGGGGTGACAATGAGCAGTTCTTC.

The V and J genes are TRBV7-6 and TRBJ1-1; 8 bases align to TRBD1. V gave up 3 bases and J gave up 4 bases; unmatched junction bases: 7. Looked up from germline, CDR1 is SGHVS and CDR2 is FNYEAQ. This CDR3 is 15 amino acids long. The CDR3 DNA is TGTGCCAGCAGCTTCCAGACAGGGGAGCTCACTGAAGCTTTCTTT. It encodes CASSFQTGELTEAFF.

V is TRBV10-2 and J is TRBJ1-5, with TRBD1 identical over 7 bases. The germline V gene encodes CDR1 WSHSY and CDR2 SAAADI. The junction had 6 bases not matched to a gene; V was cut back by 0 bases and J by 4 bases. This CDR3 is built from 16 residues. The CDR3 loop is CASSESSPDRNQPQHF. CDR3 sequence (DNA): TGCGCCAGCAGTGAGTCCTCCCCGGACAGGAATCAGCCCCAGCATTTT.

The chain couples TRBV9 to TRBJ2-2; 8 bases are shared with TRBD1. The V segment lost 4 bases and the J segment 2 bases; nucleotides outside the gene matches: 10. CDR3 size: 17 residues. CDR1 is SGDLS, CDR2 YYNGEE, per germline. CDR3 sequence: CASSTSSTGVNTGELFF. Written as DNA, the CDR3 is TGTGCCAGCAGCACCTCCTCGACAGGGGTCAACACCGGGGAGCTGTTTTTT.

The sample holds one count of this clone. V usage is TRBV19 and J usage is TRBJ2-5; 11 positions agree with TRBD2. Trimming at V came to 10 bases and at J to 2 bases, leaving 3 bases not matched to a gene. Germline values: CDR1 LNHDA, CDR2 SQIVND (reference sequence). The CDR3 spans 13 residues. In DNA form, the CDR3 reads TGTGCCACCCGGACTAGCGGGCAAGAGACCCAGTACTTC. Translated, it gives CATRTSGQETQYF.

The V call is TRBV27, the J call TRBJ1-5; TRBD1 might be the D (5 bases). In germline, CDR1 is MNHEY, CDR2 SMNVEV (reference sequence). The CDR3 extends over 13 amino acids. V was shortened by 3 bases and J by 5 bases, with 8 bases between the two germline ends. This CDR3 reads CASSFVGDQPQHF. As DNA, the CDR3 is TGTGCCAGCAGTTTCGTAGGGGATCAGCCCCAGCATTTT.

The chain employs TRBV7-9 and TRBJ1-4; 8 bases match TRBD1. This CDR3 region has 16 residues. Germline lookup yields CDR1 SEHNR and CDR2 FQNEAQ (reference sequence). V was pared by 2 bases and J by 7 bases, with 9 bases of the junction left unmatched. The CDR3 DNA follows: TGTGCCAGCAGCTTAAATCAGGGGGCGCGCGCTGAAAAACTGTTTTTT. This sequence encodes CASSLNQGARAEKLFF.

This chain connects TRBV19 to TRBJ2-7; 12 bases match TRBD2. The junction had 4 bases not matched to a gene; V was cut back by 2 bases and J by 2 bases. Germline assignment: CDR1 LNHDA and CDR2 SQIVND (reference sequence). CDR3 length: 16 residues. The CDR3 coding sequence is TGTGCCAGTAGTATAAGACTAGCGGGGGCACCCTACGAGCAGTACTTC. Translating gives CASSIRLAGAPYEQYF.

The rearrangement uses TRBV9 and TRBJ2-1; 10 bases are shared with TRBD2. V shed 3 bases and J 5 bases; nucleotides not matched to a gene: 8. The CDR3 sequence is 16 residues long. CDR1 and CDR2 (germline): SGDLS, YYNGEE. DNA of the CDR3: TGTGCCAGCAGCGCGCCGACTAGCGGGTCGGACAATGAGCAGTTCTTC. Protein product: CASSAPTSGSDNEQFF. Full variable domain (remainder filled in from reference TRBV9 and TRBJ2-1): DSGVTQTPKHLITATGQRVTLRCSPRSGDLSVYWYQQSLDQGLQFLIQYYNGEERAKGNILERFSAQQFPDLHSELNLSSLELGDSALYFCASSAPTSGSDNEQFFGPGTRLTVL.